This T cell receptor beta chain came from a study of chemoradiotherapy in HPV16-positive cancers. Libraries were prepared by immunoSEQ multiplex PCR; TCRdb keeps only in-frame clonotypes and omits some of them. This table has 8,400 or so clones, around 75% appearing once. The CDR3 spans 14 residues. Trimming took 5 bases from V and 3 from J; bases not matched to a gene: 4. The germline gives CDR1 MNHNY, CDR2 SVGAGI (reference sequence). This clone was seen a single time. This clonotype was obtained from a human donor with HPV-associated anogenital cancer. The genes are TRBV6-6 and TRBJ2-5; 9 nucleotides align to TRBD1. The sample here was taken from a patient who underwent chemoradiotherapy. CDR3 DNA: TGTGCCAGCAGTCCCAGGACAGGGGAAGAGACCCAGTACTTC. Residues: CASSPRTGEETQYF.